This T cell receptor (beta chain) stems from a study of T-cell reconstitution after alpha-beta-depleted transplantation in children. Notes on the study in general: The high TCRbeta diversity at day 60 in some patients came from surviving recipient T cells and thymic progenitors. The authors attributed T-cell counts and diversity one year after transplant mostly to newly produced T cells. Where alpha-beta T cells came from about two months after transplant was reportedly several hundred expanded graft clones.

Concerning this clonotype itself: Its target is not known.

The TCRbeta library was prepared with unique molecular identifiers. TCRdb re-called the PCR reads with MiXCR, one entry per CDR3 protein. The data contain just over 950,000 distinct CDR3 sequences, about 31% of them singletons. The CDR3 runs to 14 residues. V lost 8 bases and J lost 3; bases outside the gene matches: 5. Looked up from germline, CDR1 is SNHLY and CDR2 is FYNNEI. This material consisted of PBMCs, mostly from graft donor cells, taken 360 days after TCRalphabeta/CD19-depleted stem cell transplant. The sequence came from a boy younger than two who had a stem cell transplant for SCID, so the T cells may come from the graft donor. The V call is TRBV2, the J call TRBJ2-4; TRBD1 matches at 9 bases. CDR3 sequence reads: CASCRQGGKNIQYF. CDR3 nucleotides: TGTGCCAGCTGCCGACAGGGGGGCAAAAACATTCAGTACTTC.